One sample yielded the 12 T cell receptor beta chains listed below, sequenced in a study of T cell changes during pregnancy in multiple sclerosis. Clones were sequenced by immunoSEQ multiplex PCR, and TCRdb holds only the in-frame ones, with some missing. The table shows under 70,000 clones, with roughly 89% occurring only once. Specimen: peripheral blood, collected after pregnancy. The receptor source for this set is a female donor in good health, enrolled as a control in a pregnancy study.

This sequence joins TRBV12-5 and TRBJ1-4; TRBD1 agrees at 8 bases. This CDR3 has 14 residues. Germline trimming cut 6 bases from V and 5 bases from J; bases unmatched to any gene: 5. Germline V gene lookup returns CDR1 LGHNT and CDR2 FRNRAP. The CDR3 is CASGTDRGNEKLFF. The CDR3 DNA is TGTGCTAGTGGCACCGACAGGGGAAATGAAAAACTGTTTTTT.

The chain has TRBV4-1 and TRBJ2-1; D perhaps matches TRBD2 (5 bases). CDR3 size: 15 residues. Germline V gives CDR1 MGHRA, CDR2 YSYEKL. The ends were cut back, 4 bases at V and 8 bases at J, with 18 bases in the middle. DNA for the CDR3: TGCGCCAGCAGCCCCGCAGGTGGAAGGACTTATGAGCAGTTCTTC. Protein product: CASSPAGGRTYEQFF.

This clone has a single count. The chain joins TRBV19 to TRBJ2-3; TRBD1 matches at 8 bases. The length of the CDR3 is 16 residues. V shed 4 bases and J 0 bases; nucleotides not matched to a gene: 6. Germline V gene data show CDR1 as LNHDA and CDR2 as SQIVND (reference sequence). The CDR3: CASSTGQGISTDTQYF. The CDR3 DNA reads TGTGCCAGTAGTACCGGACAGGGAATTAGCACAGATACGCAGTATTTT.

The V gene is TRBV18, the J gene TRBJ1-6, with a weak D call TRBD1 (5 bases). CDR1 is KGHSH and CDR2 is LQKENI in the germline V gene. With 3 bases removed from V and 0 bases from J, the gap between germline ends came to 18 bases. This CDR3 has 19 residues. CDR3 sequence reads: CASSPLQAVESSYNSPLHF. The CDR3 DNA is TGTGCCAGCTCACCGTTACAGGCGGTGGAGAGCTCCTATAATTCACCCCTCCACTTT.

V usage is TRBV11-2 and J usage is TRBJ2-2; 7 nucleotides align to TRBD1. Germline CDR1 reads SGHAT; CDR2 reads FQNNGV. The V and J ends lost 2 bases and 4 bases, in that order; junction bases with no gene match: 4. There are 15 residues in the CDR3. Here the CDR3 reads CASSLTGTATGELFF. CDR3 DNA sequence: TGTGCCAGCAGCTTAACCGGGACAGCCACCGGGGAGCTGTTTTTT.

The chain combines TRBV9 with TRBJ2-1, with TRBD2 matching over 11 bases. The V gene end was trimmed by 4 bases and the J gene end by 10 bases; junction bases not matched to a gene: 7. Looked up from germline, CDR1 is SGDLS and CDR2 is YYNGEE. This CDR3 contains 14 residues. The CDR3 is CASSRSGGAREQFF. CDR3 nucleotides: TGTGCCAGCAGCCGTAGCGGGGGGGCTCGCGAGCAGTTCTTC. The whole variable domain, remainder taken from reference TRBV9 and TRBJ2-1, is DSGVTQTPKHLITATGQRVTLRCSPRSGDLSVYWYQQSLDQGLQFLIQYYNGEERAKGNILERFSAQQFPDLHSELNLSSLELGDSALYFCASSRSGGAREQFFGPGTRLTVL.

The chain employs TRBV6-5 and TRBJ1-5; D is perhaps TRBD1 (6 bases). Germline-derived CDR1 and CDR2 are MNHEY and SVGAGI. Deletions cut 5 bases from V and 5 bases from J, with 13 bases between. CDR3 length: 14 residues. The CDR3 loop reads CASSPMTGDQPQHF. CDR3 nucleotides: TGTGCCAGCAGTCCGATGACAGGTGATCAGCCCCAGCATTTT.

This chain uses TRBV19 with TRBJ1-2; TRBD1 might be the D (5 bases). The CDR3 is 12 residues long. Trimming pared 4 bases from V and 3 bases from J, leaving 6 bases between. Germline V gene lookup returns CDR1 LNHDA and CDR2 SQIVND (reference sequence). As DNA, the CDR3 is TGTGCCAGTAGTACAGGGCACTATGGCTACACCTTC. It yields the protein CASSTGHYGYTF.

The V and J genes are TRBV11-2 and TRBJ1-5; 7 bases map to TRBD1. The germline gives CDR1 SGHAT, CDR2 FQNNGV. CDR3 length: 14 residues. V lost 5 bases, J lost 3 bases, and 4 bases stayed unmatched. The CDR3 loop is CASSEGQFNQPQHF. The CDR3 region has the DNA TGTGCCAGCAGCGAGGGACAGTTCAATCAGCCCCAGCATTTT.

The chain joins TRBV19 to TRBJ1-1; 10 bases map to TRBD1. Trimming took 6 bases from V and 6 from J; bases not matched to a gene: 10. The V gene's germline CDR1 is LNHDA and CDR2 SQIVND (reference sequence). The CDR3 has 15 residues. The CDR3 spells CASSIGQGVHAEAFF. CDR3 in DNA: TGTGCCAGTAGCATCGGACAGGGGGTTCACGCTGAAGCTTTCTTT.

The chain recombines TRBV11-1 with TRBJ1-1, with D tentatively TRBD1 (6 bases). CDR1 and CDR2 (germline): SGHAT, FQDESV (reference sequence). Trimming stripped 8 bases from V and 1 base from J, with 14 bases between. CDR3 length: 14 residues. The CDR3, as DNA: TGTGCCAGCGCTAAACTCAGGGGGAACACTGAAGCTTTCTTT. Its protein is CASAKLRGNTEAFF.

The CDR3, as DNA: TGTGCCAGCAGCCAAGTGGGTCAGGCCAATGAAGCTTTCTTT. Amino acid sequence: CASSQVGQANEAFF. The chain carries TRBV4-2 and TRBJ1-1; D is unresolved. V was pared by 1 base and J by 7 bases, with 13 bases between. CDR3 size: 14 residues. Germline V gene data show CDR1 as LGHNA and CDR2 as YNFKEQ.